Shown below are 11 T cell receptor beta chains from a single sample sequenced in a study of T cells in localized non-small cell lung cancer. Assay used: immunoSEQ multiplex PCR; TCRdb lists only in-frame clones, some missing. The table lists under 40,000 clones, roughly four fifths of them singletons. The source material was peripheral blood, sampled before any cancer treatment. The receptor source for this set is a male donor aged 60 or older with stage III squamous cell lung carcinoma.

The chain employs TRBV7-9 and TRBJ1-6; D is unresolved. V dropped 5 bases and J dropped 7 bases, with 9 bases sitting between them. The CDR3 covers 13 residues. The germline V gene has CDR1 SEHNR and CDR2 FQNEAQ (reference sequence). The CDR3 sequence: CASSGDGNSPLHF. For the CDR3, the DNA is TGTGCCAGCAGCGGAGACGGAAATTCACCCCTCCACTTT.

In this sample, this clone turned up once. V is TRBV30 and J is TRBJ1-2; a weak D match, TRBD1 (5 bases). In germline, CDR1 is GTSNPN, CDR2 SVGIG (reference sequence). V was cut by 0 bases and J by 4 bases, with 12 bases left in between. This CDR3 comprises 14 residues. In DNA, the CDR3 is TGTGCCTGGAGTGTATACGGGGCCTCCTATGGCTACACCTTC. This encodes CAWSVYGASYGYTF.

The V call is TRBV5-1, the J call TRBJ1-2; no clear D. V was trimmed by 0 bases and J by 4 bases, leaving 10 bases between them. Germline CDR1 and CDR2: SGHRS and YFSETQ. The CDR3 totals 14 residues. This CDR3 is CASSLAADFYGYTF. CDR3 sequence (DNA): TGCGCCAGCAGCTTGGCCGCGGATTTCTATGGCTACACCTTC.

This chain joins TRBV25-1 and TRBJ2-1, with D perhaps being TRBD1 or TRBD2 (5 bases each). Germline CDR1 is MGHDK and CDR2 is SYGVNS. CDR3 size: 12 residues. V lost 5 bases and J lost 9, with 11 bases in between. The CDR3 is CASSTGGVEQFF. DNA of the CDR3: TGTGCCAGCAGTACAGGAGGAGTTGAGCAGTTCTTC.

The rearrangement joins TRBV2 to TRBJ1-1; D remains ambiguous. CDR1 is SNHLY, CDR2 FYNNEI, per germline. The V gene lost 2 bases and the J gene lost 0 bases, with 4 bases spanning the gap. The CDR3 consists of 13 residues. The CDR3 is CASSEYMNTEAFF. The CDR3 region has the DNA TGTGCCAGCAGTGAATACATGAACACTGAAGCTTTCTTT.

V gene TRBV25-1 combines with J gene TRBJ1-2; 9 nucleotides match TRBD1. Germline V gives CDR1 MGHDK, CDR2 SYGVNS. V dropped 6 bases and J dropped 8; count of bases not matched to a gene: 13. The CDR3 covers 15 residues. This chain's CDR3 is CASSNPGGQGSGYTF. CDR3 nucleotides: TGTGCCAGCAGCAACCCCGGCGGACAGGGGTCAGGCTACACCTTC.

The chain couples TRBV7-2 to TRBJ2-6; 8 bases align to TRBD2. CDR3 size: 18 residues. Germline assignment: CDR1 SGHTA and CDR2 FQGNSA. Trimming at V came to 0 bases and at J to 0 bases, leaving 4 bases not matched to a gene. The CDR3 sequence: CASSLARLAISGANVLTF. Written as DNA, the CDR3 is TGTGCCAGCAGCTTAGCGAGACTAGCGATCTCTGGGGCCAACGTCCTGACTTTC.

This chain connects TRBV11-3 to TRBJ1-2; D is possibly TRBD1 (5 bases). This CDR3 region has 14 residues. CDR1 is SGHNT, CDR2 YENEEA, per germline. Trimming removed 1 base from V and 1 base from J, with 7 bases in between. The CDR3 DNA follows: TGTGCCAGCAGCTTAGTTCAGGGTAACTATGGCTACACCTTC. This codes for CASSLVQGNYGYTF.

The chain recombines TRBV7-6 with TRBJ1-6; TRBD1 agrees at 9 bases. The CDR3 sequence is 15 residues long. The V gene's germline CDR1 is SGHVS and CDR2 FNYEAQ. The junction had 1 base not matched to a gene; V was cut back by 1 base and J by 6 bases. CDR3 sequence reads: CASSLVQGANSPLHF. The CDR3 coding sequence is TGTGCCAGCAGCTTAGTACAGGGGGCTAATTCACCCCTCCACTTT.

The chain employs TRBV5-1 and TRBJ2-1; 11 nucleotides match TRBD2. The germline V gene has CDR1 SGHRS and CDR2 YFSETQ. V shed 4 bases, J shed 6 bases, and the junction held 9 bases outside the gene matches. CDR3 length: 16 amino acids. CDR3 bases: TGCGCCAGCAGCGTATCAACTAGCGGGAGCTTCAATGAGCAGTTCTTC. Its translation: CASSVSTSGSFNEQFF.

V gene TRBV5-4 combines with J gene TRBJ2-7; D might be TRBD2 (6 bases). The CDR3 has 14 residues. Trimming removed 9 bases at V and 3 bases at J, with 19 bases between. CDR1 is SGHNT, CDR2 YYREEE, per germline (reference sequence). The CDR3 loop reads CATRKMGGGYEQYF. In nucleotides, the CDR3 is TGTGCCACCCGTAAAATGGGAGGAGGCTACGAGCAGTACTTC. Looking up the rest from reference TRBV5-4 and TRBJ2-7 gives the full variable domain: ETGVTQSPTHLIKTRGQQVTLRCSSQSGHNTVSWYQQALGQGPQFIFQYYREEENGRGNFPPRFSGLQFPNYSSELNVNALELDDSALYLCATRKMGGGYEQYFGPGTRLTVT.